The rows below give T cell receptor beta chains drawn from one sample of a study of CD8+CD57+ T cells in acquired aplastic anemia. TCRdb called the reads again in MiXCR, with one record for every CDR3 protein. The sample yields hundreds of thousands of distinct CDR3 sequences, around three fifths seen once. Sequenced sample: sorted CD4+, CD8+, or CD8+CD57+ T cells (not recorded which) from PBMCs. These receptors were collected from a human donor with aplastic anemia. Both conserved end residues are part of each CDR3. The D gene is left open where the match is weak. Not every row has a clone size; where given, it reads once, few, many or a size class.

V,D,size,J,length,DNA,CDR3
TRBV29-1,NA,NA,TRBJ1-1,12,TGCAGCGTTGGAGCAGGGCAAACTGAAGCTTTCTTT,CSVGAGQTEAFF
TRBV20-1,NA,NA,TRBJ2-3,12,TGCAGTGCTAGAGACCACACAGATACGCAGTATTTT,CSARDHTDTQYF
TRBV24-1,NA,many,TRBJ2-1,16,TGTGCCACCAGTGATTTGACGGGGGGCGAAGACAATGAGCAGTTCTTC,CATSDLTGGEDNEQFF
TRBV6-4,TRBD1,NA,TRBJ1-1,14,TGTGCCAGCAGAAGGACAGGGTCGAACACTGAAGCCTTCTTT,CASRRTGSNTEAFF
TRBV20-1,NA,NA,TRBJ2-3,10,TGCAGTGCTAGAGTGGATACGCAGTATTTT,CSARVDTQYF
TRBV7-2,NA,NA,TRBJ2-7,15,TGTGCCAGCAGCCCGCAGACGGGTTCCGCCTACGAGCAGTACTTC,CASSPQTGSAYEQYF
TRBV2,NA,NA,TRBJ2-3,14,TGTGCCAGCAGTGTCCAGGGTACGACAGATACGCAGTATTTT,CASSVQGTTDTQYF
TRBV7-2,NA,NA,TRBJ2-3,15,TGTGCCAGCAGCTTGGGACTTCCAAGCACAGATACGCAGTATTTT,CASSLGLPSTDTQYF
TRBV9,TRBD2,NA,TRBJ2-3,18,TGTGCCAGCAGCTGGGGGACTAGCGGAAACAAGATCGCAGATACGCAGTATTTT,CASSWGTSGNKIADTQYF
TRBV7-8,NA,many,TRBJ2-7,14,TGTGCCAGGGGGAGTTCCGGGACATTTTACGAGCAGTACTTC,CARGSSGTFYEQYF
TRBV7-9,TRBD2,NA,TRBJ2-7,15,TGTGCCAGCAGCCACGGGACTAGCGGGAGGTACGAGCAGTACTTC,CASSHGTSGRYEQYF
TRBV7-2,NA,once,TRBJ2-7,13,TGTGCCAGCAGCGTAGGGGCCTTCTACGAGCAGTACTTC,CASSVGAFYEQYF
TRBV14,NA,once,TRBJ2-1,16,TGTGCCAGCAGCAACTACGCAGGGTCCTCCTACAATGAGCAGTTATTC,CASSNYAGSSYNEQLF
TRBV29-1,TRBD2,NA,TRBJ2-5,12,TGCAGCGTGGGACTAGCGGAAGAGACCCAGTACTTC,CSVGLAEETQYF
TRBV20-1,NA,few,TRBJ1-1,13,TGCAGTGCTTTTACCGGGACCATCGCTGAAGCTTTCTTT,CSAFTGTIAEAFF
TRBV7-2,TRBD1,NA,TRBJ2-1,15,TGTGCCAGCAGCCAAAGACAGGGGAACTACAATGAGCAGTTCTTC,CASSQRQGNYNEQFF
TRBV15,TRBD1,few,TRBJ2-2,14,TGTGCCACCCGTGGACAGGGAACGGTCGGGGAGCTGTTTTTT,CATRGQGTVGELFF
TRBV9,NA,NA,TRBJ1-1,13,TGTGCCAGCAGCCACGGCAGGGATACTGAAGCTTTCTTT,CASSHGRDTEAFF
TRBV5-4,NA,many,TRBJ2-3,17,TGTGCCAGCAGCCCTCGGACTTCTCTCCTTTCTGAAGATACGCAGTATTTT,CASSPRTSLLSEDTQYF
TRBV7-3,TRBD1,NA,TRBJ2-7,15,TGTGCCAGCAGCCCCGGGACAGGGGGGTTTGACGAGCAGTACTTC,CASSPGTGGFDEQYF
TRBV6-6,TRBD1,many,TRBJ2-3,15,TGTGCCAGCAGTTCGGGGGACAGGTTTGTGGATACGCAGTATTTT,CASSSGDRFVDTQYF
TRBV7-3,TRBD2,NA,TRBJ2-5,13,TGTGCCAGCAGCCGTAGCGGGGCAGAGACCCGGTACTTC,CASSRSGAETRYF
TRBV7-8,TRBD2,NA,TRBJ2-3,18,TGTGCCAGCAGCTTAGATAGAAATAGCGGGGGGCCTACAGATACGCAGTATTTT,CASSLDRNSGGPTDTQYF
TRBV9,TRBD1,NA,TRBJ1-2,16,TGTGCCAGCAGCGAAACTCCAGGGGGTGCTAACTATGGCTACACCTTC,CASSETPGGANYGYTF
TRBV19,TRBD1,NA,TRBJ1-1,14,TGTGCCAGTATTACCCGGGACAGTTACACTGGAGCTTTCTTT,CASITRDSYTGAFF
TRBV6-2/TRBV6-3,NA,NA,TRBJ1-1,11,TGTGCCAGCACCCAGGCCTACCATGCTTTCTTT,CASTQAYHAFF
TRBV20-1,NA,NA,TRBJ2-7,14,TGCAGTGCTAGTGATTTCCGGCTCTCCTACGAGCAGTACTTC,CSASDFRLSYEQYF
TRBV15,TRBD2,NA,TRBJ2-5,16,TGTGCCACCAGCAGGGGCAGGGTGGGACTACAAGAGACCCAGTACTTC,CATSRGRVGLQETQYF
TRBV7-9,NA,NA,TRBJ2-2,17,TGTGCCAGCAGCCATAGAATGGACCCCCCGAACACCGGGGAGCTGTTTTTT,CASSHRMDPPNTGELFF
TRBV19,TRBD1,NA,TRBJ2-3,15,TGTGCCAGTAGCACAGGGGGGAGCCGAACAGATACACAGTATTTT,CASSTGGSRTDTQYF
TRBV12-3/TRBV12-4,NA,NA,TRBJ2-7,13,TGTGCCAGCAGTTCCAACTACGAGCAACGGCGGTACTTC,CASSSNYEQRRYF
TRBV7-2,TRBD2,once,TRBJ2-1,14,TGTGCCAGCAGCTCCGTAGCGGGGGGCTATGAGCAGTTCTTC,CASSSVAGGYEQFF
TRBV5-5,NA,NA,TRBJ2-6,18,TGCGCCAGCAGCTTGGAACCTCACGGACCGTCTGGGGCCAACGTCCTGACTTTC,CASSLEPHGPSGANVLTF
TRBV27,NA,NA,TRBJ1-4,14,TGTGCCAGCAGTGATGACAGGACTAATGAAAAACTGTTTTTT,CASSDDRTNEKLFF
TRBV5-1,TRBD1,NA,TRBJ2-7,12,TGCGCCAGCAGCTCGACAGGGGCCGAGCAGTACTTC,CASSSTGAEQYF
TRBV7-8,NA,few,TRBJ1-5,13,TGTGCCAGCAGCCCGGATGGGGGACAGCCCCAGCATTTT,CASSPDGGQPQHF
TRBV9,NA,NA,TRBJ1-2,10,TGTGCCAGCAGCCTTGACCCCCACACCTTC,CASSLDPHTF
TRBV4-1,TRBD1,NA,TRBJ1-2,15,TGCGCCAGCAGCCAAGATATGACAGGGGGCTATGGCTACACCTTC,CASSQDMTGGYGYTF
TRBV20-1,NA,NA,TRBJ2-2,13,TGCAGTGCTAGACCTTGGGTGAACGGGGAGCTGTTTTTT,CSARPWVNGELFF
TRBV7-8,TRBD2,many,TRBJ2-1,16,TGTGCCAGCAGCTTAGCAGGACTAGCGGGGGGGCATGAGCAGTTCTTC,CASSLAGLAGGHEQFF
TRBV19,TRBD2,NA,TRBJ2-3,15,TGTGCCAGTCGTAAGCCCGGGAGGGACACAGATACGCAGTATTTT,CASRKPGRDTDTQYF
TRBV7-2,NA,few,TRBJ2-3,14,TGTGCCAGCAGCCTACTAGGATTTGCAGATACGCAGTATTTT,CASSLLGFADTQYF
TRBV7-6,NA,NA,TRBJ2-5,16,TGTGCCAGCAGCTTATGGAGACAGGCGAGCAATCAGCCCCAGTACTTC,CASSLWRQASNQPQYF
TRBV19,NA,many,TRBJ2-5,13,TGTGCCAGCAAGGCGGGGAACCAAGAGACCCAGTACTTC,CASKAGNQETQYF
TRBV4-1,TRBD1,NA,TRBJ2-5,14,TGCGCCAGCAGCCAAGTGGACAGGTTGGAGACCCAGTACTTC,CASSQVDRLETQYF
TRBV7-9,NA,NA,TRBJ2-7,15,TGTGCCAGCAGCTTAGTGTCAGGCAAAATCTACGAGCAGTACTTC,CASSLVSGKIYEQYF
TRBV6-1,NA,many,TRBJ1-5,17,TGTGCCAGCAGTGAAGGGGCTCTTAGGCAGGATAATCAGCCCCAGCATTTT,CASSEGALRQDNQPQHF
TRBV5-8,TRBD1,many,TRBJ1-6,17,TGTGCCAGCAGCTTGGGTCCCGGGACAGGGACGGGTTCACCCCTCCACTTT,CASSLGPGTGTGSPLHF
TRBV5-6,NA,NA,TRBJ1-1,12,TGTTCCAGCAGCTTGGTGAACACTGAAGCTTTCTTT,CSSSLVNTEAFF
TRBV20-1,NA,many,TRBJ1-3,11,TGCAGTGCTACATCGGAAACGACCATATATTTT,CSATSETTIYF
TRBV12-3/TRBV12-4,TRBD1,NA,TRBJ2-7,14,TGTGCCATCAGTATACAGGGGGCAGCATACGAGCAGTACTTC,CAISIQGAAYEQYF